One sample yielded the 17 T cell receptor beta chains listed below, sequenced in a study of coeliac disease. Method: immunoSEQ multiplex PCR; TCRdb's copy keeps in-frame clones and lacks some. The sample includes some 5,100 clones, roughly 54% seen only once; the top ten take under 6.5%. Sequenced sample: intraepithelial lymphocytes from the gut. These receptors were obtained from a woman between 25 and 40 years old with active celiac disease.

The gene calls are TRBV5-1 and TRBJ1-6, with a possible D match to TRBD1 (6 bases). The length of the CDR3 is 16 residues. Trimming cost V 3 bases and J 10 bases, with 20 bases left between them. Germline values: CDR1 SGHRS, CDR2 YFSETQ. CDR3 DNA: TGCGCCAGCAGCTCCGACCCGACAGGATTGGGGTCACCCCTCCACTTT. Protein sequence: CASSSDPTGLGSPLHF.

V gene TRBV9 combines with J gene TRBJ2-7; perhaps TRBD2 as D (5 bases). This CDR3 has 14 amino acids. V lost 0 bases to trimming and J lost 2 bases, with 9 bases between them. From germline, CDR1 is SGDLS and CDR2 YYNGEE. The CDR3 bases are TGTGCCAGCAGCGTAGGGGCGGGTCCCTACGAGCAGTACTTC. Translated: CASSVGAGPYEQYF. The full variable domain, in which reference TRBV9 and TRBJ2-7 provide the parts outside the CDR3, is DSGVTQTPKHLITATGQRVTLRCSPRSGDLSVYWYQQSLDQGLQFLIQYYNGEERAKGNILERFSAQQFPDLHSELNLSSLELGDSALYFCASSVGAGPYEQYFGPGTRLTVT.

About this clone: At one end the junction does not follow the germline gene, possibly because of a read error. The chain links TRBV10-3 to TRBJ1-2; TRBD1 is a possible D gene (5 bases). CDR1 is ENHRY, CDR2 SYGVKD, per germline. CDR3 size: 15 residues. The CDR3: CATSEGHGGDYGYTF. As DNA, the CDR3 is TGTGCCACCAGTGAGGGTCACGGAGGGGACTATGGCTACACCTTC.

This clone is medium-sized (0.01 to 0.1%) within its sample. V usage is TRBV21-1 and J usage is TRBJ1-2; the table's D call of TRBD1 was not tested on the DNA. TRBV21-1 is tagged as a pseudogene. The CDR3 loop spans 15 amino acids. This CDR3 is CASSPRGRENYGYTF. In DNA, the CDR3 is TGTGCCAGCAGCCCCAGGGGCAGGGAGAACTATGGCTACACCTTC.

J is TRBJ1-6 and V is TRBV21-1; TRBD1 is taken as the D call from the table, unchecked against the DNA. TRBV21-1 is tagged as a pseudogene. The CDR3 is 17 amino acids. The CDR3 protein is CASSKGLGDRGNSPLHF. Here the CDR3 DNA reads TGTGCCAGCAGCAAAGGACTCGGAGACAGGGGTAATTCACCCCTCCACTTT.

This clone was detected only a few times. This rearrangement joins TRBV25-1 to TRBJ1-1, with D perhaps TRBD1 (6 bases). Germline CDR1 MGHDK, CDR2 SYGVNS. CDR3 length equals 13 residues. Deletions cut 6 bases from V and 4 bases from J, with 12 bases between. The CDR3 region has the DNA TGTGCCAGCAGAGCTATAGGGGGCACTGAAGCTTTCTTT. It codes for CASRAIGGTEAFF.

The rearrangement joins TRBV28 to TRBJ1-2, with no clear D. Per germline, CDR1 MDHEN and CDR2 SYDVKM. The CDR3 covers 13 residues. Trimming removed 4 bases from V and 3 bases from J, with 9 bases in between. CDR3 nucleotides: TGTGCCAGCAGTTCAACAAACGACTATGGCTACACCTTC. Translation gives CASSSTNDYGYTF.

The CDR3 loop is CASSPVPGGLRDTQYF. The CDR3 DNA follows: TGTGCCAGCAGCCCCGTTCCGGGCGGGCTCCGCGATACGCAGTATTTT. The rearrangement joins TRBV7-6 to TRBJ2-3; a possible D gene is TRBD2 (5 bases). Germline V gene lookup returns CDR1 SGHVS and CDR2 FNYEAQ. V was shortened by 5 bases and J by 6 bases, with 21 bases between the two germline ends. The CDR3 spans 16 residues.

V and J are TRBV11-2 and TRBJ2-7, with a tentative D call TRBD2 (6 bases). Germline loops: CDR1 SGHAT, CDR2 FQNNGV. This CDR3 is built from 17 residues. The ends were cut back, 5 bases at V and 2 bases at J, with 22 bases in the middle. CDR3 DNA sequence: TGTGCCAGCAGCAAGACAGTAGGGGACTTCCGAACCTACGAGCAGTACTTC. Translated, it gives CASSKTVGDFRTYEQYF.

The chain carries TRBV4-2 and TRBJ1-1; 10 bases are shared with TRBD1. This CDR3 comprises 16 residues. After removal of 4 bases from V and 1 base from J, the junction contained 6 bases not matched to a gene. Germline values: CDR1 LGHNA, CDR2 YNFKEQ. CDR3 bases: TGTGCCAGCAGCCGGGGGACAGGGGACTCGAACACTGAAGCTTTCTTT. This gives the protein CASSRGTGDSNTEAFF.

The V call is TRBV15, the J call TRBJ1-1; TRBD1 might be the D (5 bases). Trimming shortened V by 0 bases and J by 4 bases, and 12 bases separated the two germline ends. This CDR3 is built from 15 residues. Germline CDR1 and CDR2: LNHNV and YYDKDF (reference sequence). The CDR3, as DNA: TGTGCCACCAGCAGAGACAATCAGGGCGGCACTGAAGCTTTCTTT. It yields the protein CATSRDNQGGTEAFF.

This clone was detected only a few times. The chain has TRBV15 and TRBJ2-2; 7 nucleotides match TRBD1. V trimming: 5 bases; J trimming: 7 bases; junction bases outside the gene matches: 16. The CDR3 is 17 residues long. Per germline, CDR1 LNHNV and CDR2 YYDKDF (reference sequence). CDR3 DNA: TGTGCCACCAGCCCCACCGTAGGACAGGTCAGGCTCGGGGAGCTGTTTTTT. Its protein product is CATSPTVGQVRLGELFF.

This chain uses TRBV7-2 with TRBJ2-1, with D possibly matching TRBD2 (5 bases). Germline-derived CDR1 and CDR2 are SGHTA and FQGNSA. V was clipped by 1 base and J by 7 bases, with 14 bases between them. The CDR3 extends over 15 amino acids. CDR3 loop: CASSLDSSRWNEQFF. CDR3 bases: TGTGCCAGCAGCTTAGATTCTAGCCGGTGGAATGAGCAGTTCTTC.

The CDR3 loop is CASSLDRGHNEKLFF. The CDR3, as DNA: TGTGCCAGCAGCCTCGACAGGGGCCATAATGAAAAACTGTTTTTT. The chain uses TRBV5-4 and TRBJ1-4, with 8 bases aligning to TRBD1. The CDR3 consists of 15 residues. Germline CDR1 and CDR2: SGHNT and YYREEE (reference sequence). Trimming cost V 4 bases and J 4 bases; bases outside gene matches: 6. The full variable domain, with the rest looked up from reference TRBV5-4 and TRBJ1-4, is ETGVTQSPTHLIKTRGQQVTLRCSSQSGHNTVSWYQQALGQGPQFIFQYYREEENGRGNFPPRFSGLQFPNYSSELNVNALELDDSALYLCASSLDRGHNEKLFFGSGTQLSVL.

This clone came up a few times. The chain carries TRBV2 and TRBJ1-6; 9 bases align to TRBD1. The V gene end was trimmed by 2 bases and the J gene end by 9 bases; junction bases not matched to a gene: 5. The germline gives CDR1 SNHLY, CDR2 FYNNEI. This CDR3 is 15 amino acids long. Here the CDR3 reads CASSEQGQGFSPLHF. As DNA, the CDR3 is TGTGCCAGCAGTGAACAGGGACAGGGATTTTCACCCCTCCACTTT.

The V and J genes are TRBV6-5 and TRBJ1-1; D perhaps matches TRBD1 (5 bases). The CDR3 is 14 residues long. Germline values: CDR1 MNHEY, CDR2 SVGAGI. V was cut by 0 bases and J by 3 bases, with 8 bases left in between. In nucleotides, the CDR3 is TGTGCCAGCAGTTACTCGACCAGGGACACTGAAGCTTTCTTT. Protein: CASSYSTRDTEAFF.

The CDR3 coding sequence is TGTGCCAGCAGACCTGACAGGCCTCAAGAGACCCAGTACTTC. This sequence encodes CASRPDRPQETQYF. J is TRBJ2-5 and V is TRBV7-9, with D perhaps matching TRBD1 (6 bases). Trimming removed 6 bases from V and 2 bases from J, with 13 bases in between. The CDR3 covers 14 residues. Germline CDR1 SEHNR, CDR2 FQNEAQ (reference sequence).